This TCR beta chain was captured in a study of control samples from healthy donors and cancer patients. Trimming took off 4 bases at V and 5 bases at J, with 14 bases between the two ends. Germline lookup yields CDR1 LNHDA and CDR2 SQIVND (reference sequence). This CDR3 spans 14 amino acids. Produced via immunoSEQ multiplex PCR; TCRdb's table is partial and in-frame only. In total, the table holds approximately 190,000 clones. Sequenced sample: blood. The source of this sequence is a woman in her 30s in good health. The chain uses TRBV19 and TRBJ2-5, with D maybe TRBD2 (6 bases). CDR3 nucleotides: TGTGCCAGTAGTACCTTGGCGGGGCGGGAGACCCAGTACTTC. It codes for CASSTLAGRETQYF.